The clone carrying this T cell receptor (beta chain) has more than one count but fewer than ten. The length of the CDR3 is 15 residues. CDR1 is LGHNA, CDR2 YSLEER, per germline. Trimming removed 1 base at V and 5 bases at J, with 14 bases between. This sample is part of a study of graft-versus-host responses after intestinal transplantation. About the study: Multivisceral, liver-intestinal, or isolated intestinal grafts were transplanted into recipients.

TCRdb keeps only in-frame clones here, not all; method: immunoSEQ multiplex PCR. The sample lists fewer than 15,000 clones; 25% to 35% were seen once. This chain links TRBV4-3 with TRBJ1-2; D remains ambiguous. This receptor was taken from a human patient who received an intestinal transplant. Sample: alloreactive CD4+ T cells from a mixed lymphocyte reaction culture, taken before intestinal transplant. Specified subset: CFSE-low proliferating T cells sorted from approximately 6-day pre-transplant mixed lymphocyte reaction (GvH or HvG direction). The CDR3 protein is CASSQVGRSYYGYTF. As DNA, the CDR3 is TGCGCCAGCAGCCAAGTCGGCCGGTCCTATTATGGCTACACCTTC.